Sequencing of this T cell receptor beta chain was carried out in a study of identical twins. Using its own MiXCR run on the 5' RACE reads, TCRdb lists one record per CDR3 protein. The repertoire holds about 810,000 distinct CDR3 sequences, with roughly an eighth as singletons. These data were also filed under a second study, of yellow fever vaccine responses in identical twins.

The specimen was PBMCs. The sequence was obtained from a young woman in good health.

DNA of the CDR3: TGTGCCAGCAGCCAAGACTTAGTCGGGTACAATGAGCAGTTCTTC. It encodes CASSQDLVGYNEQFF. The V and J genes are TRBV3-1 and TRBJ2-1; D not certain. Germline lookup yields CDR1 LGHDT and CDR2 YNNKEL (reference sequence). V was clipped by 0 bases and J by 4 bases, with 10 bases between them. The CDR3 runs to 15 residues.